This passage covers 17 T cell receptor beta chains from one sample sequenced in a study of OX40 agonist ivuxolimab in advanced cancers. Assay used: immunoSEQ multiplex PCR; TCRdb lists only in-frame clones, some missing. The sample holds tens of thousands of clones, around 87% seen once. Sample: CD4+ or CD8+ T cells sorted from blood, taken in a trial of the OX40 agonist ivuxolimab. These receptors originate from an adult with an advanced solid tumor such as melanoma, head and neck, liver or kidney cancer.

Here the CDR3 reads CAWSVRQKQFF. The CDR3 DNA is TGTGCCTGGAGTGTACGCCAGAAGCAGTTCTTC. The chain employs TRBV30 and TRBJ2-1; D remains ambiguous. This CDR3 has 11 residues. With 0 bases removed from V and 11 bases from J, the gap between germline ends came to 8 bases. The germline V gene has CDR1 GTSNPN and CDR2 SVGIG (reference sequence).

This chain connects TRBV11-2 to TRBJ2-5, with D unclear. The V end was cut by 1 base, the J end by 4 bases, with 10 bases between. Germline V gene lookup returns CDR1 SGHAT and CDR2 FQNNGV. The CDR3 has 14 amino acids. The CDR3 reads CASSLGLALETQYF. CDR3 DNA sequence: TGTGCCAGCAGCTTAGGACTCGCCTTAGAGACCCAGTACTTC.

In its sample, this clone was seen once. This chain connects TRBV6-1 to TRBJ1-2; 7 bases fit TRBD1. CDR1 is MNHNS and CDR2 is SASEGT in the germline V gene. J gave up 7 bases and V 6 bases, and 8 bases lay outside the gene matches. This CDR3 has 13 amino acids. The CDR3 protein is CASSVTGAGGYTF. The CDR3 bases are TGTGCCAGCAGCGTTACAGGGGCTGGTGGCTACACCTTC.

Regarding this clone: The identical CDR3 is also encoded by other nucleotide sequences in the sample. The genes are TRBV11-2 and TRBJ2-2; D remains unclear. Trimming cost V 1 base and J 4 bases, with 4 bases left between them. The CDR3 has 13 amino acids. Looked up from germline, CDR1 is SGHAT and CDR2 is FQNNGV. The CDR3 sequence is CASSLAGTGELFF. Here the CDR3 DNA reads TGTGCCAGCAGCTTAGCGGGCACCGGGGAGCTGTTTTTT.

This sequence joins TRBV6-5 and TRBJ2-7; 8 positions agree with TRBD2. Germline CDR1 and CDR2: MNHEY and SVGAGI. The V segment lost 9 bases and the J segment 4 bases; nucleotides outside the gene matches: 8. This CDR3 is 13 amino acids long. Written as DNA, the CDR3 is TGTGCCAGTAAAGGCGGGGGGCAATACGAGCAGTACTTC. As protein: CASKGGGQYEQYF.

The chain has TRBV11-3 and TRBJ2-2; D is undetermined. Deletions cut 1 base from V and 5 bases from J, with 11 bases between. Germline V lookup: CDR1 SGHNT, CDR2 YENEEA. The CDR3 is made up of 15 amino acids. The CDR3 reads CASSLGNPWTGELFF. The DNA of the CDR3 is TGTGCCAGCAGCTTAGGCAATCCGTGGACCGGGGAGCTGTTTTTT.

The V and J genes are TRBV9 and TRBJ1-6; D unclear. From germline, CDR1 is SGDLS and CDR2 YYNGEE. This CDR3 contains 17 residues. The V gene lost 0 bases and the J gene lost 5 bases, with 15 bases spanning the gap. The CDR3 loop reads CASSVAYSWQDNSPLHF. The CDR3 region has the DNA TGTGCCAGCAGCGTAGCGTATTCGTGGCAGGATAATTCACCCCTCCACTTT.

The chain has TRBV5-1 and TRBJ1-5; TRBD1 is a possible D gene (5 bases). Germline V gives CDR1 SGHRS, CDR2 YFSETQ. There are 15 residues in the CDR3. The ends were cut back, 0 bases at V and 8 bases at J, with 15 bases in the middle. CDR3 sequence: CASSLEGRAHEPQHF. CDR3 sequence (DNA): TGCGCCAGCAGCTTGGAAGGCAGGGCCCATGAGCCCCAGCATTTT.

This sequence joins TRBV5-1 and TRBJ1-6; 7 bases agree with TRBD1. The V gene's germline CDR1 is SGHRS and CDR2 YFSETQ. Trimming cost V 5 bases and J 7 bases; bases outside gene matches: 12. The CDR3 is made up of 16 amino acids. DNA for the CDR3: TGCGCCAGCAGTTTATTGGGGGGACAGAACAATTCACCCCTCCACTTT. Its protein is CASSLLGGQNNSPLHF. The full variable domain, completed using reference TRBV5-1 and TRBJ1-6, is KAGVTQTPRYLIKTRGQQVTLSCSPISGHRSVSWYQQTPGQGLQFLFEYFSETQRNKGNFPGRFSGRQFSNSRSEMNVSTLELGDSALYLCASSLLGGQNNSPLHFGNGTRLTVT.

The chain employs TRBV4-3 and TRBJ2-5, with D possibly being TRBD2 (6 bases). Between the trimmed V and J ends, which lost 0 bases and 5 bases, there was a span of 13 bases. Germline V gene lookup returns CDR1 LGHNA and CDR2 YSLEER. CDR3 length: 15 amino acids. In nucleotides, the CDR3 is TGCGCCAGCAGCCAAGATCCGGGGAGGAGGGAGACCCAGTACTTC. This sequence encodes CASSQDPGRRETQYF.

This chain connects TRBV2 to TRBJ1-2; D is perhaps TRBD1 (6 bases). Germline CDR1 is SNHLY and CDR2 is FYNNEI. This CDR3 has 13 residues. V shed 3 bases and J shed 8 bases, with 13 bases lying between them. The CDR3 spells CASSDLGAWGYTF. In nucleotides, the CDR3 is TGTGCCAGCAGTGATCTGGGGGCTTGGGGCTACACCTTC.

The V and J genes are TRBV29-1 and TRBJ1-1; TRBD1 agrees at 7 bases. Germline CDR1 and CDR2: SQVTM and ANQGSEA. The CDR3 sequence is 15 residues long. Germline trimming cut 1 base from V and 4 bases from J; bases unmatched to any gene: 9. The CDR3 DNA is TGCAGCGTTGAAGTCTATAGGCGGGACAGCACTGAAGCTTTCTTT. It encodes CSVEVYRRDSTEAFF.

V is TRBV5-6 and J is TRBJ1-2, with a tentative D call TRBD1 (6 bases). CDR3 length: 14 residues. V was cut by 6 bases and J by 6 bases, with 18 bases left in between. Germline-derived CDR1 and CDR2 are SGHDT and YYEEEE. CDR3 nucleotide sequence: TGTGCCAGCACCCAGAGGGGGATCGGCGATGGCTACACCTTC. It specifies CASTQRGIGDGYTF.

This sequence joins TRBV7-3 and TRBJ1-1; a possible D gene is TRBD1 (6 bases). V was cut by 10 bases and J by 5 bases, with 32 bases left in between. CDR3 size: 18 residues. CDR1 is SGHTA and CDR2 is FQGTGA in the germline V gene. CDR3 protein: CATQAGSQLTRGKTEAFF. CDR3 DNA sequence: TGTGCCACCCAGGCGGGGTCCCAATTGACAAGGGGGAAAACTGAAGCTTTCTTT. The complete variable domain, with remaining parts taken from reference TRBV7-3 and TRBJ1-1, reads GAGVSQTPSNKVTEKGKYVELRCDPISGHTALYWYRQSLGQGPEFLIYFQGTGAADDSGLPNDRFFAVRPEGSVSTLKIQRTERGDSAVYLCATQAGSQLTRGKTEAFFGQGTRLTVV.

The chain is built from TRBV29-1 and TRBJ2-3; 8 bases align to TRBD2. V gave up 7 bases and J gave up 2 bases; unmatched junction bases: 8. The CDR3 sequence is 14 residues long. The germline V gene has CDR1 SQVTM and CDR2 ANQGSEA. The CDR3 DNA reads as TGCAGCGGGGACCGGGGGGGTTTCACAGATACGCAGTATTTT. It encodes CSGDRGGFTDTQYF.

V is TRBV11-1 and J is TRBJ2-1, with a possible D match to TRBD2 (5 bases). The germline gives CDR1 SGHAT, CDR2 FQDESV (reference sequence). The CDR3 totals 13 residues. V shed 5 bases and J shed 8 bases, with 13 bases lying between them. As DNA, the CDR3 is TGTGCCAGCAGCAATGACTACGACGATGAGCAGTTCTTC. It yields the protein CASSNDYDDEQFF.

The chain employs TRBV18 and TRBJ2-7, with D hard to call. The germline gives CDR1 KGHSH, CDR2 LQKENI. V was shortened by 6 bases and J by 1 base, with 10 bases between the two germline ends. The CDR3 consists of 13 residues. The CDR3 sequence: CASSLGPSYEQYF. CDR3 DNA sequence: TGTGCCAGCTCGCTCGGGCCATCCTACGAGCAGTACTTC.